These 27 T cell receptor beta chains share one sample of origin, sequenced in a study of blood T cell repertoires in COVID-19. Generated by immunoSEQ multiplex PCR, the TCRdb table keeps only in-frame clones and is missing some. This sample carries about 360,000 clones, around 87% of them seen once, and the ten largest clones take less than 3.5%. The sequencing input was peripheral blood. Receptors originate from a human donor in a cohort sampled during active COVID-19.

This chain connects TRBV4-1 to TRBJ1-1, with a weak D call TRBD1 (5 bases). The CDR3 consists of 14 residues. Germline V gene lookup returns CDR1 MGHRA and CDR2 YSYEKL. Trimming took 2 bases from V and 11 from J, leaving 18 bases between them. The CDR3: CASSQSPGGTAAFF. CDR3 DNA: TGCGCCAGCAGCCAAAGCCCTGGGGGGACTGCGGCTTTCTTT.

The rearrangement links TRBV5-1 to TRBJ2-3; D possibly corresponds to TRBD1 (6 bases). The V gene lost 4 bases and the J gene lost 3 bases, with 21 bases spanning the gap. This CDR3 spans 17 amino acids. Germline CDR1 is SGHRS and CDR2 is YFSETQ. As DNA, the CDR3 is TGCGCCAGCAGCAAAAGCCTACTAGTGAGGGGGACAGATACGCAGTATTTT. Translating gives CASSKSLLVRGTDTQYF.

There are many counts of this clone. One end of the junction fails to match germline, which may point to a read error. V usage is TRBV6-1 and J usage is TRBJ2-7; tentatively, D is TRBD1 (6 bases). CDR3 size: 15 residues. Germline V gene data show CDR1 as MNHNS and CDR2 as SASEGT. CDR3 residues: CASSEGGRRGYEQYF. CDR3 nucleotide sequence: TGTGCCAGCAGCGAAGGTGGGCGCAGGGGATACGAGCAGTACTTC.

Only a few counts were recorded for this clone. The genes are TRBV11-2 and TRBJ2-1; 11 positions agree with TRBD1. V lost 5 bases to trimming and J lost 7 bases; unmatched junction nucleotides: 13. The CDR3 runs 17 residues. In germline, CDR1 is SGHAT, CDR2 FQNNGV. In DNA, the CDR3 is TGTGCCAGCAGCCCCGGCCCAGGACAGGGGGCGCGAAATGAGCAGTTCTTC. Translated: CASSPGPGQGARNEQFF.

A remark on this clone: At one boundary the junction diverges from the germline segment, which might be a read error. The rearrangement joins TRBV29-1 to TRBJ1-1, with D possibly matching TRBD1 (5 bases). The germline gives CDR1 SQVTM, CDR2 ANQGSEA. The CDR3 extends over 11 amino acids. The CDR3 reads CSVQEGLEAFF. The CDR3, as DNA: TGCAGCGTTCAAGAGGGGCTTGAAGCTTTCTTT. Full variable domain (remainder filled in from reference TRBV29-1 and TRBJ1-1): SAVISQKPSRDICQRGTSLTIQCQVDSQVTMMFWYRQQPGQSLTLIATANQGSEATYESGFVIDKFPISRPNLTFSTLTVSNMSPEDSSIYLCSVQEGLEAFFGQGTRLTVV.

This clone was seen once. The V call is TRBV28, the J call TRBJ2-3; 12 bases fit TRBD2. The CDR3 sequence is 14 residues long. J lost 4 bases, V lost 11 bases, and 7 bases had no gene match. Germline-derived CDR1 and CDR2 are MDHEN and SYDVKM. The CDR3 nucleotides are TGTGCCTGCCGACTAGCGGGAGTCCCAGATACGCAGTATTTT. It encodes CACRLAGVPDTQYF.

The V call is TRBV5-6, the J call TRBJ1-2, with 10 bases aligning to TRBD1. The germline gives CDR1 SGHDT, CDR2 YYEEEE. CDR3 length equals 16 residues. With V trimmed by 4 bases and J by 4 bases, 10 bases remained unmatched. CDR3 DNA sequence: TGTGCCAGCAGCCTTAATTATGGACAGGGGGGCTATGGCTACACCTTC. The encoded protein is CASSLNYGQGGYGYTF.

The chain couples TRBV18 to TRBJ1-4, with D hard to call. V lost 4 bases and J lost 2, with 11 bases in between. Germline lookup yields CDR1 KGHSH and CDR2 LQKENI. CDR3 length equals 15 residues. The CDR3, as DNA: TGTGCCAGCTCACGGAACACGGGTACTAATGAAAAACTGTTTTTT. It translates to CASSRNTGTNEKLFF.

The chain joins TRBV6-2 or TRBV6-3 to TRBJ2-1; D is possibly TRBD1 (5 bases). Trimming removed 5 bases from V and 2 bases from J, with 19 bases in between. Germline CDR1 is MNHEY and CDR2 is SVGEGT. CDR3 length equals 17 residues. CDR3 sequence: CASSDPTQVYPYNEQFF. Here the CDR3 DNA reads TGTGCCAGCAGTGACCCCACACAGGTTTACCCCTACAATGAGCAGTTCTTC.

The chain carries TRBV6-5 and TRBJ1-2; unclear D gene. Trimming took 8 bases from V and 4 from J, leaving 17 bases between them. The CDR3 has 14 amino acids. Germline CDR1 MNHEY, CDR2 SVGAGI. DNA for the CDR3: TGTGCCAGCGGCTCGGGAGGGTCTATCTATGGCTACACCTTC. This translates into CASGSGGSIYGYTF.

This clone was found once. The chain combines TRBV19 with TRBJ2-7; 11 bases fit TRBD2. CDR3 length equals 16 residues. Germline V gene data show CDR1 as LNHDA and CDR2 as SQIVND (reference sequence). V trimming: 8 bases; J trimming: 0 bases; junction bases outside the gene matches: 9. CDR3 protein: CASSTSGVLGSYEQYF. As DNA, the CDR3 is TGTGCCAGTTCGACTAGCGGGGTCCTCGGCTCCTACGAGCAGTACTTC.

The V gene is TRBV3-1 (or the pseudogene TRBV3-2), the J gene TRBJ1-3; 7 bases are shared with TRBD1. J was trimmed by 0 bases and V by 4 bases; bases with no gene match: 3. The CDR3 runs to 15 residues. The germline gives CDR1 LGHDT, CDR2 YNNKEL (reference sequence). CDR3 loop: CASSPTGNSGNTIYF. The CDR3 bases are TGTGCCAGCAGCCCGACAGGGAACTCTGGAAACACCATATATTTT.

The V and J genes are TRBV3-1 (or the pseudogene TRBV3-2) and TRBJ1-1; 7 positions agree with TRBD1. Germline V gives CDR1 LGHDT, CDR2 YNNKEL (reference sequence). The CDR3 spans 15 residues. V lost 2 bases to trimming and J lost 3 bases; unmatched junction nucleotides: 6. The CDR3 nucleotides read TGTGCCAGCAGCCAATCTGACAGGGATCACACTGAAGCTTTCTTT. As protein: CASSQSDRDHTEAFF.

The sample holds a few counts of this clone. The genes are TRBV7-9 and TRBJ2-4; TRBD2 matches at 11 bases. V was clipped by 3 bases and J by 8 bases; unmatched bases: 9. The germline gives CDR1 SEHNR, CDR2 FQNEAQ (reference sequence). The CDR3 contains 16 residues. CDR3 nucleotide sequence: TGTGCCAGCAGCTTGGGACTAGCGGCCTATAGTGACATTCAGTACTTC. It translates to CASSLGLAAYSDIQYF.

This rearrangement joins TRBV15 to TRBJ2-3; possibly TRBD1 for D (6 bases). CDR1 and CDR2 (germline): LNHNV, YYDKDF (reference sequence). The CDR3 covers 14 residues. The V and J ends lost 3 bases and 5 bases respectively, with 12 bases between them. CDR3 amino acids: CATSRDRGGDTQYF. CDR3 DNA: TGTGCCACCAGCAGGGACAGAGGTGGAGATACGCAGTATTTT.

The rearrangement links TRBV19 to TRBJ2-5; D possibly corresponds to TRBD2 (7 bases). The V end was cut by 6 bases, the J end by 0 bases, with 14 bases between. Germline CDR1 reads LNHDA; CDR2 reads SQIVND (reference sequence). The CDR3 runs 15 residues. The CDR3 region is CASSRGGAHQETQYF. For the CDR3, the DNA is TGTGCCAGTAGCCGAGGGGGGGCTCACCAAGAGACCCAGTACTTC.

The V gene is TRBV9, the J gene TRBJ1-1; tentative D call: TRBD1 (5 bases). Trimming shortened V by 0 bases and J by 0 bases, and 9 bases separated the two germline ends. The germline V gene has CDR1 SGDLS and CDR2 YYNGEE. The CDR3 contains 15 residues. The CDR3 region is CASSVGMTVNTEAFF. The DNA of the CDR3 is TGTGCCAGCAGCGTAGGTATGACAGTGAACACTGAAGCTTTCTTT.

This chain uses TRBV28 with TRBJ2-1; 10 bases are shared with TRBD1. Germline assignment: CDR1 MDHEN and CDR2 SYDVKM. The V and J ends lost 4 bases and 7 bases, in that order; junction bases with no gene match: 10. This CDR3 has 16 residues. The CDR3 nucleotides are TGTGCCAGCAGTTCCCTCCGATGGGACAGGGGAAATGAGCAGTTCTTC. Residues: CASSSLRWDRGNEQFF.

The chain carries TRBV7-9 and TRBJ1-1; 7 nucleotides line up with TRBD1. The ends lost 3 bases at V and 0 bases at J; junction bases unmatched: 10. CDR3 length: 17 residues. Germline V lookup: CDR1 SEHNR, CDR2 FQNEAQ (reference sequence). The CDR3 DNA sequence: TGTGCCAGCAGCTTTCAGGGACAGATGAGCATGAACACTGAAGCTTTCTTT. This encodes CASSFQGQMSMNTEAFF. The variable domain in full, with the rest retrieved from reference TRBV7-9 and TRBJ1-1, is DTGVSQNPRHKITKRGQNVTFRCDPISEHNRLYWYRQTLGQGPEFLTYFQNEAQLEKSRLLSDRFSAERPKGSFSTLEIQRTEQGDSAMYLCASSFQGQMSMNTEAFFGQGTRLTVV.

The chain links TRBV7-9 to TRBJ2-1; 11 positions match TRBD2. V lost 5 bases, J lost 11 bases, and 8 bases stayed unmatched. CDR1 and CDR2 (germline): SEHNR, FQNEAQ (reference sequence). This CDR3 is built from 14 residues. CDR3 sequence: CASSPGLAGIKQFF. CDR3 nucleotides: TGTGCCAGCAGCCCCGGACTAGCGGGTATAAAGCAGTTCTTC.

A word on this clone: Other DNA sequences within the sample encode an identical CDR3. The rearrangement joins TRBV19 to TRBJ2-5; D may be TRBD1 (6 bases). The V gene lost 4 bases and the J gene lost 5 bases, with 8 bases spanning the gap. This CDR3 comprises 12 residues. CDR1 is LNHDA and CDR2 is SQIVND in the germline V gene (reference sequence). DNA of the CDR3: TGTGCCAGTAGTAGTGGGGGCGAGACCCAGTACTTC. Translation: CASSSGGETQYF.

This clone was seen once. The genes are TRBV4-2 and TRBJ2-3; 11 bases align to TRBD2. Germline CDR1 and CDR2: LGHNA and YNFKEQ. The CDR3 covers 18 residues. The V segment lost 4 bases and the J segment 4 bases; nucleotides outside the gene matches: 13. This chain's CDR3 is CASSPNPMTSGAPDTQYF. DNA of the CDR3: TGTGCCAGCAGCCCGAATCCGATGACTAGCGGGGCCCCAGATACGCAGTATTTT.

The chain has TRBV3-1 (or the pseudogene TRBV3-2) and TRBJ2-5; TRBD2 aligns across 8 bases. The germline CDR1 and CDR2 sequences are LGHDT and YNNKEL (reference sequence). Losses at the gene ends were 3 bases for V and 5 bases for J; bases not matched to a gene: 11. This CDR3 region has 16 residues. CDR3 sequence: CASSHSTGLVGETQYF. The CDR3 DNA follows: TGTGCCAGCAGCCATTCAACGGGACTAGTTGGGGAGACCCAGTACTTC.

Worth noting for this clone: Other DNA sequences from this sample encode an identical CDR3 as well. The genes are TRBV19 and TRBJ2-5, with D unclear. The CDR3 runs 13 residues. Trimming left V 3 bases short and J 1 base short, with 6 bases between. Germline CDR1 and CDR2: LNHDA and SQIVND (reference sequence). CDR3 DNA sequence: TGTGCCAGTAGTATTGGCAGCCAAGAGACCCAGTACTTC. Its translation: CASSIGSQETQYF. Supplemented by reference TRBV19 and TRBJ2-5, the full variable domain reads DGGITQSPKYLFRKEGQNVTLSCEQNLNHDAMYWYRQDPGQGLRLIYYSQIVNDFQKGDIAEGYSVSREKKESFPLTVTSAQKNPTAFYLCASSIGSQETQYFGPGTRLLVL.

V and J are TRBV30 and TRBJ1-5; 7 nucleotides align to TRBD1. The trim removed 2 bases at V and 3 bases at J, leaving 16 bases unmatched. Germline CDR1 reads GTSNPN; CDR2 reads SVGIG (reference sequence). The CDR3 length is 18 residues. In DNA form, the CDR3 reads TGTGCCTGGAGTCTATCGACAGGGTCCGCAGTAGACAATCAGCCCCAGCATTTT. This sequence encodes CAWSLSTGSAVDNQPQHF.

As to this clone: Mismatch with germline at one junction end may stem from a read error. The rearrangement links TRBV7-3 to TRBJ2-5; TRBD2 matches 10 bases. The CDR3 contains 17 residues. The germline V gene has CDR1 SGHTA and CDR2 FQGTGA. In nucleotides, the CDR3 is TGTGCCAGCAGCCCAGGAGCGGGGGGGCCCAGTCAAGGGACCCAGTACTTC. This sequence encodes CASSPGAGGPSQGTQYF.

V is TRBV10-3 and J is TRBJ1-2, with TRBD1 as a possible D gene (5 bases). The CDR3 runs to 13 residues. Trimming pared 6 bases from V and 5 bases from J, leaving 13 bases between. CDR1 is ENHRY, CDR2 SYGVKD, per germline. CDR3 loop: CAISQQVRYGYTF. The CDR3 DNA reads TGTGCCATCAGCCAACAGGTTAGATATGGCTACACCTTC.